This passage covers 9 T cell receptor beta chains from one sample sequenced in a study of blood T cell repertoires in COVID-19. Sequencing used immunoSEQ multiplex PCR; TCRdb keeps in-frame clones, though not all of them. The sample has roughly 250,000 clones; 90% to 95% are singletons. Sample: PBMCs or T cells enriched from blood (not recorded which). These receptors were collected from a woman aged 18-30 years who had recovered from COVID-19.

As regards this clone: Within the sample, other DNA sequences also encode this same CDR3. The chain combines TRBV28 with TRBJ2-7; 11 nucleotides agree with TRBD1. The ends lost 2 bases at V and 2 bases at J; junction bases unmatched: 2. CDR3 length: 15 amino acids. CDR1 is MDHEN and CDR2 is SYDVKM in the germline V gene. This chain's CDR3 is CASSLGTGGTYEQYF. CDR3 DNA: TGTGCCAGCAGTTTAGGGACAGGGGGAACCTACGAGCAGTACTTC. Variable domain in full (rest from reference TRBV28 and TRBJ2-7): DVKVTQSSRYLVKRTGEKVFLECVQDMDHENMFWYRQDPGLGLRLIYFSYDVKMKEKGDIPEGYSVSREKKERFSLILESASTNQTSMYLCASSLGTGGTYEQYFGPGTRLTVT.

This chain uses TRBV3-1 (or the pseudogene TRBV3-2) with TRBJ1-3, with 9 bases fitting TRBD1. The CDR3 is 14 amino acids. The germline V gene has CDR1 LGHDT and CDR2 YNNKEL (reference sequence). V lost 4 bases, J lost 7 bases, and 5 bases stayed unmatched. CDR3 sequence reads: CASSPSGTGNTIYF. The CDR3 bases are TGTGCCAGCAGCCCATCCGGGACAGGGAACACCATATATTTT.

This chain links TRBV3-1 (or the pseudogene TRBV3-2) with TRBJ2-1; 14 nucleotides align to TRBD2. After removal of 2 bases from V and 8 bases from J, the junction contained 5 bases not matched to a gene. The CDR3 covers 16 residues. Per germline, CDR1 LGHDT and CDR2 YNNKEL (reference sequence). CDR3 amino acids: CASSQRLAGGLHEQFF. The CDR3 bases are TGTGCCAGCAGCCAACGACTAGCGGGGGGGCTTCATGAGCAGTTCTTC.

This rearrangement joins TRBV24-1 to TRBJ2-2; a weak D match, TRBD2 (5 bases). Trimming pared 5 bases from V and 7 bases from J, leaving 13 bases between. The CDR3 has 14 amino acids. Germline V gene sequence: CDR1 KGHDR, CDR2 SFDVKD. The CDR3 DNA reads TGTGCCACCAGTGTCGCGGACTCCATCGGGGAGCTGTTTTTT. This gives the protein CATSVADSIGELFF.

The chain employs TRBV6-5 and TRBJ2-3, with D perhaps TRBD1 (5 bases). V lost 6 bases and J 5 bases, leaving 15 bases between the germline ends. Germline V gene data show CDR1 as MNHEY and CDR2 as SVGAGI. The CDR3 spans 14 residues. The CDR3 sequence: CASRGVSSRDTQYF. CDR3 DNA: TGTGCCAGCAGAGGGGTCTCAAGTCGAGATACGCAGTATTTT.

The chain recombines TRBV23-1 with TRBJ1-2; maybe TRBD1 (5 bases). TRBV23-1 is an ORF, with its function uncertain. The CDR3 has 15 residues. V lost 6 bases, J lost 2 bases, and 16 bases lay in between. The chain's CDR3 is CASSPKGNGNYGYTF. DNA for the CDR3: TGCGCCAGCAGCCCGAAGGGGAACGGGAACTATGGCTACACCTTC.

The chain is built from TRBV15 and TRBJ1-5; 8 bases match TRBD1. Germline-derived CDR1 and CDR2 are LNHNV and YYDKDF (reference sequence). This CDR3 spans 15 amino acids. Losses at the gene ends were 3 bases for V and 3 bases for J; bases not matched to a gene: 4. Here the CDR3 DNA reads TGTGCCACCAGCAGGATGGACAGGGACAATCAGCCCCAGCATTTT. It encodes CATSRMDRDNQPQHF.

The rearrangement links TRBV5-4 to TRBJ1-1; 8 nucleotides match TRBD1. J lost 4 bases, V lost 0 bases, and 8 bases had no gene match. Germline-derived CDR1 and CDR2 are SGHNT and YYREEE (reference sequence). The CDR3 covers 16 residues. CDR3 nucleotide sequence: TGTGCCAGCAGCTTGGCGGGAGCAGGGGGCCTCACTGAAGCTTTCTTT. It is translated as CASSLAGAGGLTEAFF. Together with reference TRBV5-4 and TRBJ1-1, the CDR3 gives the full variable domain: ETGVTQSPTHLIKTRGQQVTLRCSSQSGHNTVSWYQQALGQGPQFIFQYYREEENGRGNFPPRFSGLQFPNYSSELNVNALELDDSALYLCASSLAGAGGLTEAFFGQGTRLTVV.

The chain carries TRBV28 and TRBJ1-2; TRBD1 matches at 9 bases. The germline V gene encodes CDR1 MDHEN and CDR2 SYDVKM. The CDR3 loop spans 17 amino acids. After removal of 6 bases from V and 3 bases from J, the junction contained 14 bases not matched to a gene. The CDR3 DNA reads TGTGCCAGCAGAAGCCCCACAGGGGGCGCATCAGACTATGGCTACACCTTC. This codes for CASRSPTGGASDYGYTF.